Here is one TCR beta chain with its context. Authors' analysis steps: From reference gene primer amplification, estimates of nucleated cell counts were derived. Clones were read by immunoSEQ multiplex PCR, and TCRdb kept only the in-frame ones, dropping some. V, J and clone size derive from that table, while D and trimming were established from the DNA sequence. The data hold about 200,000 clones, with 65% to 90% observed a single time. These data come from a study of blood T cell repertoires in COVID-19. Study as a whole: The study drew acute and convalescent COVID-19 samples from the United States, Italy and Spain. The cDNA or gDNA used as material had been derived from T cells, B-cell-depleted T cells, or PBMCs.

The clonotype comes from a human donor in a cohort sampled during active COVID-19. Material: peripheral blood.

CDR3 in DNA: TGTGCCAGCAGCTTAGTCGGGCGGGGAGTTAACACTGAAGCTTTCTTT. It is translated as CASSLVGRGVNTEAFF. The chain has TRBV7-8 and TRBJ1-1; D unclear. This CDR3 contains 16 residues. Germline lookup yields CDR1 SGHVS and CDR2 FQNEAQ. V was pared by 1 base and J by 2 bases, with 14 bases between.